What follows describes a single TCR beta chain. Antigen unknown. It was with 60 Vbeta and 13 Jbeta primers that the PCR ran. As processed by the authors: A later analysis tallied about 80 million unique TCR beta chains, 10 million to 12 million of them shared. Profiling relied on immunoSEQ multiplex PCR, and the TCRdb table lists in-frame clones only, not all of them. The DNA was the basis for D and trimming; V, J and clone size are from that table. The sample records about 100,000 clones, around four fifths being singletons. This CDR3 has 14 amino acids. The V segment lost 7 bases and the J segment 7 bases; nucleotides outside the gene matches: 10. Germline V gene lookup returns CDR1 SGHRS and CDR2 YFSETQ. The data are from a study of cytomegalovirus exposure and HLA in healthy donors. Points from the study as a whole: In a later analysis, an Asian-associated ancestry cluster reportedly showed fewer N-insertions than the roughly 700-donor mean. Reportedly, diagnosis of cytomegalovirus status by the classifier showed high specificity and sensitivity.

The sequenced sample consisted of PBMCs. V gene TRBV5-1 combines with J gene TRBJ2-1, with TRBD2 identical over 8 bases. This TCR was sampled from a man aged 25-45 years in good health and CMV-seronegative. CDR3 sequence: CASLPTPGGNEQFF. The CDR3 nucleotides are TGCGCCAGCCTGCCAACACCGGGGGGGAATGAGCAGTTCTTC.